These 26 T cell receptor beta chains were all obtained from the same sample, sequenced in a study of blood T cell repertoires in COVID-19. TCRdb keeps only in-frame clones here, not all; method: immunoSEQ multiplex PCR. Among 150,000 to 200,000 clones listed, around 80% were seen once. The sequencing input was PBMCs or T cells enriched from blood (not recorded which). Receptors originate from a man aged 50 to 59 who had recovered from COVID-19.

The rearrangement links TRBV9 to TRBJ1-2; 9 positions match TRBD1. The germline V gene encodes CDR1 SGDLS and CDR2 YYNGEE. Trimming at V came to 3 bases and at J to 1 base, leaving 4 bases not matched to a gene. The CDR3 runs to 15 residues. CDR3 protein: CASSDRTGDNYGYTF. The DNA of the CDR3 is TGTGCCAGCAGCGATCGGACAGGGGATAACTATGGCTACACCTTC. The full variable domain, rest sourced from reference TRBV9 and TRBJ1-2, is DSGVTQTPKHLITATGQRVTLRCSPRSGDLSVYWYQQSLDQGLQFLIQYYNGEERAKGNILERFSAQQFPDLHSELNLSSLELGDSALYFCASSDRTGDNYGYTFGSGTRLTVV.

The chain employs TRBV28 and TRBJ1-2, with D perhaps TRBD1 (5 bases). Germline V gene data show CDR1 as MDHEN and CDR2 as SYDVKM. The CDR3 consists of 14 residues. Trimming left V 1 base short and J 4 bases short, with 10 bases between. CDR3 protein: CASSLSQGIYGYTF. CDR3 nucleotide sequence: TGTGCCAGCAGTTTATCTCAGGGTATCTATGGCTACACCTTC.

The chain links TRBV3-1 (or the pseudogene TRBV3-2) to TRBJ2-1; D might be TRBD1 (6 bases). The V end was cut by 0 bases, the J end by 12 bases, with 12 bases between. The germline gives CDR1 LGHDT, CDR2 YNNKEL (reference sequence). The CDR3 runs to 13 residues. The CDR3 loop reads CASSQDSTGWQFF. CDR3 in DNA: TGTGCCAGCAGCCAAGATAGCACAGGGTGGCAGTTCTTC.

This sequence joins TRBV7-2 and TRBJ1-1; no firm D call. This CDR3 spans 13 amino acids. The germline V and J ends were trimmed by 5 bases and 5 bases, with 12 bases remaining between them. Germline V gene lookup returns CDR1 SGHTA and CDR2 FQGNSA. CDR3 region: CASSLWAGTEAFF. The CDR3 DNA reads as TGTGCCAGCAGCCTCTGGGCTGGGACTGAAGCTTTCTTT.

For the CDR3, the DNA is TGTGCCAGTAGTATATCGCAGGCGGGACCCCTCCACTTT. The encoded protein is CASSISQAGPLHF. The V and J genes are TRBV19 and TRBJ1-6, with D unclear. V dropped 2 bases and J dropped 12 bases, with 11 bases sitting between them. The CDR3 is 13 residues long. CDR1 and CDR2 from the germline V gene are LNHDA and SQIVND (reference sequence).

The chain combines TRBV19 with TRBJ1-4; the D gene is possibly TRBD1 (6 bases). V lost 9 bases to trimming and J lost 5 bases, with 13 bases between them. CDR1 and CDR2 from the germline V gene are LNHDA and SQIVND (reference sequence). The CDR3 loop spans 13 amino acids. The CDR3 DNA sequence: TGTGCCAGCCGGACAGCCTCCAATGAAAAACTGTTTTTT. Protein sequence: CASRTASNEKLFF.

V gene TRBV28 combines with J gene TRBJ1-2, with D possibly matching TRBD1 (6 bases). V lost 3 bases and J lost 5, with 10 bases in between. The CDR3 is made up of 13 amino acids. In germline, CDR1 is MDHEN, CDR2 SYDVKM. The CDR3 protein is CASSLLRGYGYTF. The CDR3 bases are TGTGCCAGCAGTTTGCTGAGGGGGTATGGCTACACCTTC.

The gene calls are TRBV27 and TRBJ1-5, with a weak D call TRBD1 (6 bases). CDR3 length: 13 residues. Trimming removed 6 bases at V and 5 bases at J, with 11 bases between. In germline, CDR1 is MNHEY, CDR2 SMNVEV (reference sequence). The CDR3 bases are TGTGCCAGCAGGGCCGACAGGTATCAGCCCCAGCATTTT. This encodes CASRADRYQPQHF.

This chain links TRBV27 with TRBJ1-2; 9 nucleotides line up with TRBD1. With V trimmed by 3 bases and J by 3 bases, 8 bases remained unmatched. CDR1 is MNHEY, CDR2 SMNVEV, per germline (reference sequence). This CDR3 has 16 amino acids. CDR3 in DNA: TGTGCCAGCAGTTTCGATCAGAGGACAGGGGACTATGGCTACACCTTC. Translating gives CASSFDQRTGDYGYTF.

This clone has only one observation. The chain has TRBV7-9 and TRBJ2-7; weak D call: TRBD1 (5 bases). Germline V lookup: CDR1 SEHNR, CDR2 FQNEAQ (reference sequence). Trimming stripped 0 bases from V and 0 bases from J, with 15 bases between. This CDR3 comprises 17 residues. Here the CDR3 DNA reads TGTGCCAGCAGCTTAGCAAGGGAACACAGGAGCTCCTACGAGCAGTACTTC. It translates to CASSLAREHRSSYEQYF.

The chain is built from TRBV4-3 and TRBJ1-1; the match to TRBD1 covers 9 bases. This CDR3 is built from 16 residues. Germline V gene sequence: CDR1 LGHNA, CDR2 YSLEER. V was clipped by 4 bases and J by 1 base; unmatched bases: 7. CDR3 in amino acids: CASSRGTGWSNTEAFF. In DNA, the CDR3 is TGCGCCAGCAGCCGAGGGACAGGGTGGTCGAACACTGAAGCTTTCTTT.

V gene TRBV2 combines with J gene TRBJ1-4; D uncertain. CDR1 is SNHLY and CDR2 is FYNNEI in the germline V gene. There are 15 residues in the CDR3. The V end lost 1 base, the J end lost 5 bases, and 11 bases lay between the germline ends. The CDR3 spells CASSEVGTLNEKLFF. CDR3 DNA: TGTGCCAGCAGTGAAGTGGGCACACTGAATGAAAAACTGTTTTTT.

The chain couples TRBV19 to TRBJ2-3, with 13 nucleotides matching TRBD2. CDR1 and CDR2 (germline): LNHDA, SQIVND (reference sequence). The ends lost 5 bases at V and 9 bases at J; junction bases unmatched: 8. The CDR3 is 15 amino acids. As DNA, the CDR3 is TGTGCCAGTAGTCCTGGACTAGCGGGGGCCCGAACGCAGTATTTT. This translates into CASSPGLAGARTQYF.

The chain has TRBV28 and TRBJ1-2; tentatively, D is TRBD1 (6 bases). Germline CDR1 reads MDHEN; CDR2 reads SYDVKM. The CDR3 length is 15 residues. Trimming shortened V by 5 bases and J by 4 bases, and 17 bases separated the two germline ends. CDR3 region: CASSTLTGFSYGYTF. CDR3 coding DNA: TGTGCCAGCAGTACCCTTACAGGGTTTAGCTATGGCTACACCTTC.

The chain employs TRBV6-6 and TRBJ1-2, with 10 bases fitting TRBD1. Germline CDR1 reads MNHNY; CDR2 reads SVGAGI (reference sequence). This CDR3 has 15 amino acids. V shed 2 bases and J 5 bases; nucleotides not matched to a gene: 5. Written as DNA, the CDR3 is TGTGCCAGCAGTTACGCTGGACAGGGGGAATATGGCTACACCTTC. This sequence encodes CASSYAGQGEYGYTF.

This clone has a count of ten or more. Other nucleotide sequences in the sample specify the same CDR3. This rearrangement joins TRBV5-1 to TRBJ1-1; no clear D gene. The V end lost 0 bases, the J end lost 1 base, and 10 bases lay between the germline ends. CDR1 and CDR2 (germline): SGHRS, YFSETQ. The CDR3 has 15 residues. The CDR3 protein is CASSLAWTENTEAFF. The CDR3 bases are TGCGCCAGCAGCTTGGCCTGGACTGAGAACACTGAAGCTTTCTTT.

The chain employs TRBV7-9 and TRBJ2-2, with 9 bases that match TRBD1. The V segment lost 5 bases and the J segment 3 bases; nucleotides outside the gene matches: 7. The CDR3 length is 16 residues. CDR1 and CDR2 from the germline V gene are SEHNR and FQNEAQ (reference sequence). The CDR3, as DNA: TGTGCCAGCAGCAGAACCGGGACAGGGTACACCGGGGAGCTGTTTTTT. It codes for CASSRTGTGYTGELFF.

The chain is built from TRBV6-1 and TRBJ2-7, with D possibly matching TRBD2 (6 bases). V lost 7 bases and J 0 bases, leaving 16 bases between the germline ends. The CDR3 sequence is 15 residues long. Germline-derived CDR1 and CDR2 are MNHNS and SASEGT. CDR3 DNA: TGTGCCAGCACTTCCCGCGGGGTACTCTCCTACGAGCAGTACTTC. Protein sequence: CASTSRGVLSYEQYF.

The gene calls are TRBV29-1 and TRBJ1-1; 7 nucleotides agree with TRBD1. CDR3 length: 12 residues. In germline, CDR1 is SQVTM, CDR2 ANQGSEA. With 6 bases clipped from V and 6 bases from J, the junction kept 7 bases outside the gene matches. DNA for the CDR3: TGCAGCGTAGTACAGGGGACCCCTGAAGCTTTCTTT. Translating gives CSVVQGTPEAFF.

The chain is built from TRBV16 and TRBJ1-1; 7 bases are a match to TRBD1. This CDR3 is built from 15 residues. Germline V gene data show CDR1 as KGHSY and CDR2 as FQNENV. Unmatched junction bases numbered 5, after V lost 0 bases and J lost 4 bases. CDR3 sequence: CASSQSNWDSTEAFF. DNA of the CDR3: TGTGCCAGCAGCCAATCGAACTGGGACAGCACTGAAGCTTTCTTT.

V usage is TRBV10-3 and J usage is TRBJ1-3, with a tentative D call TRBD1 (5 bases). CDR3 size: 13 residues. Trimming pared 5 bases from V and 4 bases from J, leaving 9 bases between. Germline CDR1 ENHRY, CDR2 SYGVKD. The DNA of the CDR3 is TGTGCCATCAGTAAGACAGAAGGAAACACCATATATTTT. Residues: CAISKTEGNTIYF.

The chain joins TRBV5-6 to TRBJ1-2; 8 bases are shared with TRBD1. Germline-derived CDR1 and CDR2 are SGHDT and YYEEEE. The CDR3 runs to 13 residues. Germline trimming cut 2 bases from V and 5 bases from J; bases unmatched to any gene: 2. The CDR3 DNA sequence: TGTGCCAGCAGCTTCGGACAGGGATATGGCTACACCTTC. This encodes CASSFGQGYGYTF.

The rearrangement links TRBV12-5 to TRBJ1-3, with D possibly matching TRBD1 (6 bases). CDR3 length: 14 amino acids. Between the trimmed V and J ends, which lost 1 base and 2 bases, there was a span of 6 bases. Germline CDR1 reads LGHNT; CDR2 reads FRNRAP. CDR3: CASGLGGPGNTIYF. As DNA, the CDR3 is TGTGCTAGTGGTTTGGGGGGGCCTGGAAACACCATATATTTT.

The chain has TRBV10-3 and TRBJ1-4; 7 nucleotides align to TRBD1. CDR3 length: 13 residues. V lost 10 bases, J lost 8 bases, and 10 bases stayed unmatched. Germline assignment: CDR1 ENHRY and CDR2 SYGVKD. CDR3 nucleotide sequence: TGTGCCACCGACACAGGGGTTGGGGAAAAACTGTTTTTT. Its translation: CATDTGVGEKLFF.

This clone appeared a few times. This chain uses TRBV5-4 with TRBJ1-3; D is possibly TRBD1 (5 bases). The germline V gene has CDR1 SGHNT and CDR2 YYREEE (reference sequence). The CDR3 runs 14 residues. Trimming removed 4 bases from V and 1 base from J, with 9 bases in between. CDR3 in amino acids: CASSVQGSGNTIYF. DNA of the CDR3: TGTGCCAGCAGCGTGCAGGGTTCTGGAAACACCATATATTTT.

The chain links TRBV4-1 to TRBJ2-7; 9 bases fit TRBD2. The trim removed 1 base at V and 3 bases at J, leaving 4 bases unmatched. Germline V CDR1 and CDR2: MGHRA, YSYEKL. The CDR3 runs to 15 residues. CDR3 sequence: CASSQVDSGGYEQYF. The CDR3 nucleotides read TGCGCCAGCAGCCAAGTTGATAGCGGGGGCTACGAGCAGTACTTC.